The following is a T cell receptor (beta chain) sequence with its context. Its antigen is still unknown. This sample stems from a study of shared clonotypes between healthy human individuals. The authors distributed each subset's genomic DNA evenly over several immunoSEQ plates. Assay: immunoSEQ multiplex PCR; the TCRdb copy retains only in-frame clones and omits some. This table has 2.5 million or so clones, 85% to 95% appearing once. The germline gives CDR1 GTSNPN, CDR2 SVGIG (reference sequence). The CDR3 is 13 residues long. Between the trimmed V and J ends, which lost 3 bases and 8 bases, there was a span of 11 bases. General study findings and limits: Among a handful of donors, approximately 5% of naive CD4 clonotypes were found in common.

This clonotype was obtained from a man younger than 35 in good health. The V gene is TRBV30, the J gene TRBJ1-6, with D uncertain. The source material was naive CD4+ T cells sorted from blood. The subset is: CD45RA+ positively selected. CDR3 in DNA: TGTGCCTGGAGGGACCGTCCCGATTCACCCCTCCACTTT. Its translation is CAWRDRPDSPLHF.